Listed below are T cell receptor beta chains from one sample, sequenced in a study of coeliac disease. Assay: immunoSEQ multiplex PCR; the TCRdb copy retains only in-frame clones and omits some. This table holds about a thousand clones, 45% to 65% found once. What was sequenced was lamina propria lymphocytes from the gut. The source is a woman aged 45 to 65 with celiac disease on a gluten-free diet. Both conserved end residues are part of each CDR3. D genes are given only for firm matches. Size values are once, few and many counts, or a class for expanded clones, and some rows have none.

v_call: TRBV11-2
d_call: TRBD1
clone_size: few
cdr3_length: 15
j_call: TRBJ2-3
cdr3_aa: CASSYGQGLPDTQYF
cdr3_nt: TGTGCCAGCAGCTACGGACAGGGTCTGCCAGATACGCAGTATTTT

v_call: TRBV19
d_call: NA
clone_size: NA
cdr3_length: 12
j_call: TRBJ1-4
cdr3_aa: CASSIAGEKLFF
cdr3_nt: TGTGCCAGTAGTATTGCGGGTGAAAAACTGTTTTTT

v_call: TRBV7-8
d_call: NA
clone_size: NA
cdr3_length: 17
j_call: TRBJ1-2
cdr3_aa: CASSLGVAGRVMYGYTF
cdr3_nt: TGTGCCAGCAGCTTAGGTGTGGCGGGGCGGGTGATGTATGGCTACACCTTC

v_call: TRBV30
d_call: NA
clone_size: once
cdr3_length: 12
j_call: TRBJ1-6
cdr3_aa: CAWMPPGSPLHF
cdr3_nt: TGTGCCTGGATGCCTCCGGGGTCACCCCTCCACTTT

v_call: TRBV5-5
d_call: NA
clone_size: few
cdr3_length: 17
j_call: TRBJ2-7
cdr3_aa: CASSLTRTLRSSYEQYF
cdr3_nt: TGTGCCAGCAGCCTGACGAGGACACTACGCAGCTCCTACGAGCAGTACTTC

v_call: TRBV4-2
d_call: NA
clone_size: few
cdr3_length: 19
j_call: TRBJ1-2
cdr3_aa: CASSLQIYRQGNLYYGYTF
cdr3_nt: TGTGCCAGCAGCCTACAAATATACCGGCAGGGAAACCTCTACTATGGCTACACCTTC

v_call: TRBV7-9
d_call: NA
clone_size: NA
cdr3_length: 14
j_call: TRBJ1-2
cdr3_aa: CASSFNTLSHGYTF
cdr3_nt: TGTGCCAGCAGCTTTAACACCCTTTCCCATGGCTACACCTTC

v_call: TRBV6-4
d_call: TRBD2
clone_size: NA
cdr3_length: 16
j_call: TRBJ2-3
cdr3_aa: CASSDGTSGPTDTQYF
cdr3_nt: TGTGCCAGCAGTGACGGGACTAGCGGACCCACAGATACGCAGTATTTT

v_call: TRBV5-5
d_call: NA
clone_size: NA
cdr3_length: 14
j_call: TRBJ1-1
cdr3_aa: CASSEREANTEAFF
cdr3_nt: TGTGCCAGCAGCGAACGGGAGGCGAACACTGAAGCTTTCTTT

v_call: TRBV4-3
d_call: TRBD1
clone_size: NA
cdr3_length: 14
j_call: TRBJ2-3
cdr3_aa: CASSARGRADTQYF
cdr3_nt: TGCGCCAGCAGCGCCAGGGGGCGGGCAGATACGCAGTATTTT

v_call: TRBV5-1
d_call: TRBD1
clone_size: NA
cdr3_length: 16
j_call: TRBJ2-3
cdr3_aa: CASSLIGTGGRDTQYF
cdr3_nt: TGCGCCAGCAGCTTGATCGGGACAGGGGGTCGAGATACGCAGTATTTT

v_call: TRBV2
d_call: NA
clone_size: NA
cdr3_length: 16
j_call: TRBJ1-1
cdr3_aa: CASRRPPTVRITEAFF
cdr3_nt: TGTGCCAGCCGGAGACCCCCAACGGTGAGGATAACTGAAGCTTTCTTT

v_call: TRBV5-1
d_call: NA
clone_size: few
cdr3_length: 14
j_call: TRBJ1-1
cdr3_aa: CASSWTGWAGEAFF
cdr3_nt: TGCGCCAGCAGCTGGACGGGGTGGGCGGGGGAAGCTTTCTTT

v_call: TRBV29-1
d_call: TRBD1
clone_size: NA
cdr3_length: 15
j_call: TRBJ2-7
cdr3_aa: CSVDNPGQGSYEQYF
cdr3_nt: TGCAGCGTAGATAATCCGGGACAGGGTTCCTACGAGCAGTACTTC

v_call: TRBV19
d_call: NA
clone_size: NA
cdr3_length: 14
j_call: TRBJ1-2
cdr3_aa: CASSINRASYGYTF
cdr3_nt: TGTGCCAGTAGTATCAACAGGGCCTCCTATGGCTACACCTTC

v_call: TRBV7-6
d_call: TRBD1
clone_size: few
cdr3_length: 13
j_call: TRBJ2-1
cdr3_aa: CASSSGQINEQFF
cdr3_nt: TGTGCCAGCAGCTCGGGACAGATCAATGAGCAGTTCTTC

v_call: TRBV7-6
d_call: NA
clone_size: NA
cdr3_length: 12
j_call: TRBJ1-1
cdr3_aa: CASGGRDTEAFF
cdr3_nt: TGTGCCAGCGGCGGTAGAGACACTGAAGCTTTCTTT

v_call: TRBV10-3
d_call: TRBD2
clone_size: NA
cdr3_length: 15
j_call: TRBJ2-5
cdr3_aa: CATTSYGGGQETQYF
cdr3_nt: TGTGCCACCACAAGCTACGGGGGGGGCCAAGAGACCCAGTACTTC

v_call: TRBV28
d_call: TRBD1
clone_size: NA
cdr3_length: 14
j_call: TRBJ1-2
cdr3_aa: CASSFLRQGSGYTF
cdr3_nt: TGTGCCAGCAGTTTTCTTCGACAGGGCTCTGGCTACACCTTC

v_call: TRBV7-6
d_call: NA
clone_size: NA
cdr3_length: 14
j_call: TRBJ2-5
cdr3_aa: CASTSGTSKETQYF
cdr3_nt: TGTGCCAGCACCTCGGGGACAAGCAAAGAGACCCAGTACTTC

v_call: TRBV28
d_call: NA
clone_size: NA
cdr3_length: 13
j_call: TRBJ2-7
cdr3_aa: CASSLASMVEQYF
cdr3_nt: TGTGCCAGCAGTTTGGCTAGTATGGTCGAGCAGTACTTC

v_call: TRBV6-5
d_call: NA
clone_size: NA
cdr3_length: 12
j_call: TRBJ1-1
cdr3_aa: CASSYLNTEAFF
cdr3_nt: TGTGCCAGCAGTTACCTTAACACTGAAGCTTTCTTT

v_call: TRBV28
d_call: NA
clone_size: NA
cdr3_length: 16
j_call: TRBJ1-1
cdr3_aa: CASSSGTPKGYTEAFF
cdr3_nt: TGTGCCAGCAGTTCCGGGACTCCCAAGGGGTACACTGAAGCTTTCTTT

v_call: TRBV18
d_call: NA
clone_size: NA
cdr3_length: 16
j_call: TRBJ1-1
cdr3_aa: CASSPMQTEMNTEAFF
cdr3_nt: TGTGCCAGCTCACCGATGCAGACAGAGATGAACACTGAAGCTTTCTTT

v_call: TRBV6-6
d_call: TRBD1
clone_size: large
cdr3_length: 14
j_call: TRBJ1-2
cdr3_aa: CASSYPGQGDGYTF
cdr3_nt: TGTGCCAGCAGTTACCCAGGGCAGGGGGACGGCTACACCTTC

v_call: TRBV10-3
d_call: TRBD1
clone_size: hyperexpanded
cdr3_length: 12
j_call: TRBJ1-2
cdr3_aa: CATLWTGSYYTF
cdr3_nt: TGTGCCACCCTCTGGACAGGGTCGTACTACACCTTC

v_call: TRBV5-4
d_call: TRBD2
clone_size: NA
cdr3_length: 18
j_call: TRBJ2-2
cdr3_aa: CASSLVALAGSNTGELFF
cdr3_nt: TGTGCCAGCAGCTTGGTCGCCCTAGCGGGGTCGAACACCGGGGAGCTGTTTTTT

v_call: TRBV6-5
d_call: TRBD1
clone_size: NA
cdr3_length: 16
j_call: TRBJ1-6
cdr3_aa: CASSYRTGQLNSPLHF
cdr3_nt: TGTGCCAGCAGTTACCGCACGGGACAGCTTAATTCACCCCTCCACTTT

v_call: TRBV13
d_call: TRBD2
clone_size: NA
cdr3_length: 20
j_call: TRBJ2-3
cdr3_aa: CASSLMFWRGGLFLTDTQYF
cdr3_nt: TGTGCCAGCAGCTTGATGTTTTGGCGGGGGGGCCTTTTCTTGACAGATACGCAGTATTTT

v_call: TRBV7-9
d_call: NA
clone_size: NA
cdr3_length: 11
j_call: TRBJ1-2
cdr3_aa: CASSPRGGYTF
cdr3_nt: TGTGCCAGCAGCCCTAGGGGGGGCTACACCTTC

v_call: TRBV14
d_call: TRBD2
clone_size: NA
cdr3_length: 15
j_call: TRBJ2-1
cdr3_aa: CASSQQPGLALEQFF
cdr3_nt: TGTGCCAGCAGCCAACAGCCGGGACTAGCCTTGGAGCAGTTCTTC

v_call: TRBV4-3
d_call: TRBD1
clone_size: NA
cdr3_length: 17
j_call: TRBJ2-3
cdr3_aa: CASSRRPGQGTTDTQYF
cdr3_nt: TGCGCCAGCAGCCGCCGTCCGGGACAGGGGACCACAGATACGCAGTATTTT

v_call: TRBV5-5
d_call: TRBD1
clone_size: NA
cdr3_length: 16
j_call: TRBJ2-3
cdr3_aa: CASSPVTGASTDTQYF
cdr3_nt: TGTGCCAGCAGCCCGGTCACAGGGGCTAGCACAGATACGCAGTATTTT

v_call: TRBV5-3
d_call: NA
clone_size: once
cdr3_length: 15
j_call: TRBJ2-7
cdr3_aa: CARSEDRPNSYEQYF
cdr3_nt: TGTGCCAGAAGCGAAGACAGGCCTAACTCCTACGAGCAGTACTTC

v_call: TRBV7-2
d_call: NA
clone_size: NA
cdr3_length: 15
j_call: TRBJ1-2
cdr3_aa: CASGLGAGSYYGYTF
cdr3_nt: TGTGCCAGCGGATTAGGGGCAGGGTCCTACTATGGCTACACCTTC

v_call: TRBV19
d_call: NA
clone_size: NA
cdr3_length: 14
j_call: TRBJ2-7
cdr3_aa: CASSYASDSYEQYF
cdr3_nt: TGTGCCAGTAGTTACGCTAGCGACTCCTACGAGCAGTACTTC

v_call: TRBV19
d_call: NA
clone_size: NA
cdr3_length: 13
j_call: TRBJ1-1
cdr3_aa: CASSWGGTTEAFF
cdr3_nt: TGTGCCAGTAGTTGGGGGGGTACGACTGAAGCTTTCTTT

v_call: TRBV11-2
d_call: NA
clone_size: NA
cdr3_length: 13
j_call: TRBJ2-7
cdr3_aa: CASSFDRVYEQYF
cdr3_nt: TGTGCCAGCAGCTTCGACAGAGTCTACGAGCAGTACTTC

v_call: TRBV5-1
d_call: TRBD2
clone_size: NA
cdr3_length: 17
j_call: TRBJ2-3
cdr3_aa: CASSSSTSGGAADTQYF
cdr3_nt: TGCGCCAGCAGCTCCTCTACTAGCGGGGGGGCAGCAGATACGCAGTATTTT

v_call: TRBV15
d_call: NA
clone_size: NA
cdr3_length: 13
j_call: TRBJ1-1
cdr3_aa: CATSRRAGTEAFF
cdr3_nt: TGTGCCACCAGCCGTAGGGCGGGCACTGAAGCTTTCTTT

v_call: TRBV19
d_call: TRBD1
clone_size: large
cdr3_length: 14
j_call: TRBJ1-6
cdr3_aa: CASTHRDRGSPLHF
cdr3_nt: TGTGCCAGTACTCACCGGGACAGGGGTTCACCCCTCCACTTT

v_call: TRBV6-6
d_call: TRBD2
clone_size: NA
cdr3_length: 14
j_call: TRBJ2-2
cdr3_aa: CASTSSGGTGELFF
cdr3_nt: TGTGCCAGCACCTCTAGCGGGGGGACCGGGGAGCTGTTTTTT

v_call: TRBV9
d_call: NA
clone_size: few
cdr3_length: 13
j_call: TRBJ1-5
cdr3_aa: CASLDFGNQPQHF
cdr3_nt: TGTGCCAGCTTAGATTTTGGCAATCAGCCCCAGCATTTT

v_call: TRBV19
d_call: NA
clone_size: NA
cdr3_length: 14
j_call: TRBJ1-3
cdr3_aa: CASSIVSSGNTIYF
cdr3_nt: TGTGCCAGTAGTATAGTGAGTTCCGGAAACACCATATATTTT

v_call: TRBV8-2
d_call: NA
clone_size: NA
cdr3_length: 17
j_call: TRBJ2-6
cdr3_aa: CGRLCRITQSRANVLTF
cdr3_nt: TGTGGCAGGCTCTGCAGGATAACACAAAGCCGGGCCAACGTCCTGACTTTC

v_call: TRBV7-2
d_call: NA
clone_size: NA
cdr3_length: 13
j_call: TRBJ2-5
cdr3_aa: CASSQSLVETQYF
cdr3_nt: TGTGCCAGCAGCCAATCATTAGTAGAGACCCAGTACTTC

v_call: TRBV4-1
d_call: NA
clone_size: NA
cdr3_length: 14
j_call: TRBJ2-7
cdr3_aa: CASSLGQFSHEQYF
cdr3_nt: TGCGCCAGCAGCCTCGGACAATTCTCGCACGAGCAGTACTTC

v_call: TRBV28
d_call: NA
clone_size: NA
cdr3_length: 14
j_call: TRBJ1-2
cdr3_aa: CASILRGTLYGYTF
cdr3_nt: TGTGCCAGCATCCTTAGGGGTACACTCTATGGCTACACCTTC